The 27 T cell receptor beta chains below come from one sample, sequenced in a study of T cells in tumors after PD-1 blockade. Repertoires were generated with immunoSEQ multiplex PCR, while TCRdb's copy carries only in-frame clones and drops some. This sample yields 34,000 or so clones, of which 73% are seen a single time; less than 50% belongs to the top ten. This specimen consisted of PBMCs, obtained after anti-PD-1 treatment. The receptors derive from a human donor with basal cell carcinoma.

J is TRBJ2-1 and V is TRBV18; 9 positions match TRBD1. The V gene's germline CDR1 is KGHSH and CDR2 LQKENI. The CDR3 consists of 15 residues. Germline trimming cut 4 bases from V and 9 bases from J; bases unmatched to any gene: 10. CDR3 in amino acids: CASSRQTGGPGEQFF. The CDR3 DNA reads TGTGCCAGCTCACGCCAGACAGGGGGTCCTGGTGAGCAGTTCTTC. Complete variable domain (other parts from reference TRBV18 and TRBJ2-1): NAGVMQNPRHLVRRRGQEARLRCSPMKGHSHVYWYRQLPEEGLKFMVYLQKENIIDESGMPKERFSAEFPKEGPSILRIQQVVRGDSAAYFCASSRQTGGPGEQFFGPGTRLTVL.

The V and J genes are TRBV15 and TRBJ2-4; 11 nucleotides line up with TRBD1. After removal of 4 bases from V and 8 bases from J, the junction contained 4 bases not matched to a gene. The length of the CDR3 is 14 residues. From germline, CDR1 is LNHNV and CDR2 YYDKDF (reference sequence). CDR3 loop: CATSTGTGGYIQYF. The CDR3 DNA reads TGTGCCACCAGCACCGGGACAGGGGGATACATTCAGTACTTC.

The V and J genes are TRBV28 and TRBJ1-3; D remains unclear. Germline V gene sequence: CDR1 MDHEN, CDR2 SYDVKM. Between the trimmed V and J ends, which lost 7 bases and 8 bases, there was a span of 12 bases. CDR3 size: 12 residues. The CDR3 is CASNTKAHTIYF. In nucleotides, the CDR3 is TGTGCCAGCAATACTAAGGCACACACCATATATTTT.

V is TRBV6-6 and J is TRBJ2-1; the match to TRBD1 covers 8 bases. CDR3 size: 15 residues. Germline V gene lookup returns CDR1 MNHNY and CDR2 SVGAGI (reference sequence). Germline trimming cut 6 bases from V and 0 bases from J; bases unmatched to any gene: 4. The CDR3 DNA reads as TGTGCCAGCAGGCCCGACAGGGGCTCCTACAATGAGCAGTTCTTC. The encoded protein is CASRPDRGSYNEQFF.

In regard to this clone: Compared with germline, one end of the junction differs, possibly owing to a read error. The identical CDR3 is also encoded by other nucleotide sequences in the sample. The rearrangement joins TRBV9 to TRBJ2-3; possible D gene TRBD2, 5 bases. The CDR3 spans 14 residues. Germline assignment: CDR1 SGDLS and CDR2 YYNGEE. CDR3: CASSVSPSEGTQYF. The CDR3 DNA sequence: TGTGCCAGCAGCGTATCCCCCTCCGAGGGAACGCAATATTTT. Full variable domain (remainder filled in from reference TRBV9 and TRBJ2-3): DSGVTQTPKHLITATGQRVTLRCSPRSGDLSVYWYQQSLDQGLQFLIQYYNGEERAKGNILERFSAQQFPDLHSELNLSSLELGDSALYFCASSVSPSEGTQYFGPGTRLTVL.

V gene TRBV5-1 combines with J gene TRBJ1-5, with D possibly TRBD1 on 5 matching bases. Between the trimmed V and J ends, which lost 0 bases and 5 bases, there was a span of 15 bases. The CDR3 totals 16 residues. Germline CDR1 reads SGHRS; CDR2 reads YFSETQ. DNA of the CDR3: TGCGCCAGCAGCTTGGGGACCCGGCAGGGAGATCAGCCCCAGCATTTT. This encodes CASSLGTRQGDQPQHF.

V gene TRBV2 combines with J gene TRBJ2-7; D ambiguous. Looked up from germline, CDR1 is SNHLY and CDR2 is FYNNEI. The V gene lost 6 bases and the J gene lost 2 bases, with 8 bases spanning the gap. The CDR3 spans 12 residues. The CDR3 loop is CASRRGTYEQYF. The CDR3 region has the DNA TGTGCCAGCAGGAGAGGTACCTACGAGCAGTACTTC.

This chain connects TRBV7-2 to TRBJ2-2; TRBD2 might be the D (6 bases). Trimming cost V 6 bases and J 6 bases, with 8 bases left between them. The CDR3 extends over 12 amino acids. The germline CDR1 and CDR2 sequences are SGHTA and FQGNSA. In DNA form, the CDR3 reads TGTGCCAGCAGATCTAGCGCCGGGGAGCTGTTTTTT. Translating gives CASRSSAGELFF.

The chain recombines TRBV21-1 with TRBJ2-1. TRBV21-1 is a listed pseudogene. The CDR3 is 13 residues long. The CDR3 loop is CASRGFRTNEQFF. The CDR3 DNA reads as TGTGCCAGCAGAGGATTTAGGACCAATGAGCAGTTCTTC.

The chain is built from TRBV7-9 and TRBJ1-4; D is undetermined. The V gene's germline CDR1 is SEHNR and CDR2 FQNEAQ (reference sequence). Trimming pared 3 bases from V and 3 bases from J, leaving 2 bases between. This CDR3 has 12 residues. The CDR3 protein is CASSFSNEKLFF. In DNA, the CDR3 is TGTGCCAGCAGCTTCTCTAATGAAAAACTGTTTTTT.

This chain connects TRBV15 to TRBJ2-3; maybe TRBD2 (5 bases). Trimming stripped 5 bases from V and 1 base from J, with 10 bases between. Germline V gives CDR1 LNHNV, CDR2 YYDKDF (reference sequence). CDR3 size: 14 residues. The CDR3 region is CATSLDSGTDTQYF. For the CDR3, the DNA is TGTGCCACCAGCCTGGACTCAGGCACAGATACGCAGTATTTT.

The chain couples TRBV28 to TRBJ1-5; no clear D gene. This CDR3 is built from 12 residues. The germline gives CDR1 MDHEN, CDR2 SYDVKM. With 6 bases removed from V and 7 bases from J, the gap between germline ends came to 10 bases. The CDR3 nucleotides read TGTGCCAGCAGACCTAGCGAGCAGCCCCAGCATTTT. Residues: CASRPSEQPQHF.

In DNA, the CDR3 is TGTGCCAGCAGCTTAGGGGGTCCGGGAAAACTGTTTTTT. Its protein product is CASSLGGPGKLFF. The chain links TRBV7-9 to TRBJ1-4; unclear D gene. The V end was cut by 1 base, the J end by 10 bases, with 10 bases between. From germline, CDR1 is SEHNR and CDR2 FQNEAQ (reference sequence). The CDR3 loop spans 13 amino acids.

CDR3 DNA: TGTGCCAGCAGTCCCAGCGCCGGACGCTCCTACAATGAGCAGTTCTTC. It translates to CASSPSAGRSYNEQFF. This chain connects TRBV11-1 to TRBJ2-1; no clear D. With 6 bases removed from V and 0 bases from J, the gap between germline ends came to 15 bases. This CDR3 region has 16 residues. Germline V gene data show CDR1 as SGHAT and CDR2 as FQDESV (reference sequence).

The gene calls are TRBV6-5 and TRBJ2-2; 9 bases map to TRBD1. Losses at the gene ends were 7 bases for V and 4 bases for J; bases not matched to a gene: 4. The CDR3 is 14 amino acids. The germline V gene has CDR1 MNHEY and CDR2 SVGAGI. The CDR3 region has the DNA TGTGCCAGCACCCTGACAGGGGGCACCGGGGAGCTGTTTTTT. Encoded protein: CASTLTGGTGELFF.

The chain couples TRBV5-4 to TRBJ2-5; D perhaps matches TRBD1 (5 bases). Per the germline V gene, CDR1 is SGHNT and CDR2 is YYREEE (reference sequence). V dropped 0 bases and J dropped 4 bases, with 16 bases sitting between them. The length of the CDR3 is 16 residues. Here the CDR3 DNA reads TGTGCCAGCAGCTTGGGCTGGACACAGAATCCAGAGACCCAGTACTTC. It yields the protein CASSLGWTQNPETQYF.

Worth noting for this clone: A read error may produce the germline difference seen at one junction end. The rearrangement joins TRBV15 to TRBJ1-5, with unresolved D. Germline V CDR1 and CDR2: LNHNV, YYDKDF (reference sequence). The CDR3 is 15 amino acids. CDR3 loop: CATSGERYSNQPQHF. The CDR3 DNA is TGTGCCACCAGCGGAGAGAGATATAGCAATCAGCCCCAGCATTTT.

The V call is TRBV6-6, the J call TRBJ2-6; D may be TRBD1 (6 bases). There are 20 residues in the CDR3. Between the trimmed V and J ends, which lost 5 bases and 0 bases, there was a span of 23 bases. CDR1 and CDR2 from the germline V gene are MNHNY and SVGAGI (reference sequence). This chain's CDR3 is CASSLLSQIQGYSGANVLTF. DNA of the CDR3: TGTGCCAGCAGTCTACTAAGTCAAATACAGGGTTACTCTGGGGCCAACGTCCTGACTTTC.

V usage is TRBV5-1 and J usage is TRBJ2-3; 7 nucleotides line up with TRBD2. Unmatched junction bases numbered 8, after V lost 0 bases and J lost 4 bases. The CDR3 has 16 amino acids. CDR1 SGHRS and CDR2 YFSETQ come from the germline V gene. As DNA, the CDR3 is TGCGCCAGCAGCTTGGGTGGCGGGAGTTCCCCAGATACGCAGTATTTT. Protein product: CASSLGGGSSPDTQYF.

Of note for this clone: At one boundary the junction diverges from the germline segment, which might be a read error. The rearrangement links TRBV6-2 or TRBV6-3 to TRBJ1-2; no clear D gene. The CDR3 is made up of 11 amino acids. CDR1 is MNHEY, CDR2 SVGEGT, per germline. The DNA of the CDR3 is TGTGCCAGCAGTTACAACCGGGCCGTATCCTTC. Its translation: CASSYNRAVSF.

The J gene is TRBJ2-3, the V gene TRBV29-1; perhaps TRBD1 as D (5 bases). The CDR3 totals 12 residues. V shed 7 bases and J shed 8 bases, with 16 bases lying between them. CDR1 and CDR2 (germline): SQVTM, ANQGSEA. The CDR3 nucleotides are TGCAGCGCCGTCGTGGGGCGTGGTACGCAGTATTTT. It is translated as CSAVVGRGTQYF.

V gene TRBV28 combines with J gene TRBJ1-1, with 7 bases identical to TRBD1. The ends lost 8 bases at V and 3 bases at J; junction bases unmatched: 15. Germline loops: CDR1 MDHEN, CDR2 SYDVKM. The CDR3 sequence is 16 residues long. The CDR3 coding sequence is TGTGCCAGCGGCTCAGGGGGGGCAAGGTGGGACACTGAAGCTTTCTTT. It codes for CASGSGGARWDTEAFF.

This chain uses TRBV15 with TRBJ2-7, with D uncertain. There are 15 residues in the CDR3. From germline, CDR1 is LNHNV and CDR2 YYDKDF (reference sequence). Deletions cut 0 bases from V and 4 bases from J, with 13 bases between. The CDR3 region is CATSRDSRASYEQYF. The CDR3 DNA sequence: TGTGCCACCAGCAGAGATTCTCGGGCATCTTACGAGCAGTACTTC. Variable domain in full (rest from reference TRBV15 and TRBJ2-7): DAMVIQNPRYQVTQFGKPVTLSCSQTLNHNVMYWYQQKSSQAPKLLFHYYDKDFNNEADTPDNFQSRRPNTSFCFLDIRSPGLGDTAMYLCATSRDSRASYEQYFGPGTRLTVT.

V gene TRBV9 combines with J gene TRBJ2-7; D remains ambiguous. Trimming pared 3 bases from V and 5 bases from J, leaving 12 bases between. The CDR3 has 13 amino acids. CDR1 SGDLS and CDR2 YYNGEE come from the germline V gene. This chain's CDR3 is CASSAGLKNEQYF. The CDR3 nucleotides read TGTGCCAGCAGCGCCGGTCTGAAGAACGAGCAGTACTTC. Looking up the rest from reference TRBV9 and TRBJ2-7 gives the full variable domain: DSGVTQTPKHLITATGQRVTLRCSPRSGDLSVYWYQQSLDQGLQFLIQYYNGEERAKGNILERFSAQQFPDLHSELNLSSLELGDSALYFCASSAGLKNEQYFGPGTRLTVT.

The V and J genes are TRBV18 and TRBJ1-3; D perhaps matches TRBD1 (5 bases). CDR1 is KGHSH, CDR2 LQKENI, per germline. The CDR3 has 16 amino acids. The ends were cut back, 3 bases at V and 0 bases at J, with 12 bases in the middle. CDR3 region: CASSPPGTVSGNTIYF. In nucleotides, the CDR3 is TGTGCCAGCTCACCCCCGGGGACTGTCTCTGGAAACACCATATATTTT.

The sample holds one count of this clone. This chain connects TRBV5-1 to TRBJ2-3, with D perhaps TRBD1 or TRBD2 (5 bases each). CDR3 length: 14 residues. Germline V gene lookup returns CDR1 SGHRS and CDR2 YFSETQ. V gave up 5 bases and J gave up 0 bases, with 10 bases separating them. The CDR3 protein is CASSLGPSTDTQYF. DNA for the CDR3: TGCGCCAGCAGTCTGGGACCTAGCACAGATACGCAGTATTTT.

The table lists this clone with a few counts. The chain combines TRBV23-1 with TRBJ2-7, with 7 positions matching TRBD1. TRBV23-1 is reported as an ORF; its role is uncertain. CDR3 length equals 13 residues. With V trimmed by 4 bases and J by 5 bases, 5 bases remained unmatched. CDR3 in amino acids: CASSPHDRDEQYF. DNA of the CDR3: TGCGCCAGCAGTCCCCATGACAGGGACGAGCAGTACTTC.